The rows below give T cell receptor beta chains drawn from one sample of a study of blood T cell repertoires in COVID-19. Libraries were prepared by immunoSEQ multiplex PCR; TCRdb keeps only in-frame clonotypes and omits some of them. The sample holds roughly 500,000 clones, approximately 89% seen once. Sequenced material: peripheral blood. All receptors derive from a man younger than 35 with COVID-19, enrolled during active disease. Both conserved end residues are part of each CDR3. The D gene is left open where the match is weak. Clone sizes are given selectively: once, few, many, or a class where the clone is expanded.

>TRBJ2-5|TRBV7-9|TRBD1|.
CASSSRWTGGMAQETQYF
TGTGCCAGCAGCTCGCGTTGGACAGGGGGCATGGCACAAGAGACCCAGTACTTC
>TRBJ2-1|TRBV5-4|.|.
CASSLETHGNEQFF
TGTGCCAGCAGCTTGGAGACTCATGGCAATGAGCAGTTCTTC
>TRBJ1-1|TRBV3-1/TRBV3-2|.|.
CASSRAVVVDTEAFF
TGTGCCAGCAGCCGAGCGGTGGTAGTGGACACTGAAGCTTTCTTT
>TRBJ2-5|TRBV4-1|.|.
CASSLGGLETQYF
TGCGCCAGCAGCTTAGGAGGGTTGGAGACCCAGTACTTC
>TRBJ2-2|TRBV5-5|TRBD1|.
CASSLPLTGGTGELFF
TGTGCCAGCAGCTTGCCGCTTACAGGGGGCACCGGGGAGCTGTTTTTT
>TRBJ2-3|TRBV27|TRBD2|.
CASSSREGVGGTDTQYF
TGTGCCAGCAGTTCCAGGGAGGGAGTGGGGGGAACAGATACGCAGTATTTT
>TRBJ2-2|TRBV19|.|.
CASSRRTGELFF
TGTGCCAGTAGTCGGAGAACCGGGGAGCTGTTTTTT
>TRBJ2-1|TRBV2|TRBD2|.
CASVLEASGSNEQFF
TGTGCCAGCGTTTTGGAGGCCAGCGGGAGCAATGAGCAGTTCTTC
>TRBJ2-5|TRBV18|.|.
CASSPNPSETQYF
TGTGCCAGCTCACCAAATCCGTCAGAGACCCAGTACTTC
>TRBJ2-1|TRBV25-1|TRBD2|.
CASSQRGPYNEQFF
TGTGCCAGCAGCCAGCGGGGTCCCTACAATGAGCAGTTCTTC
>TRBJ2-1|TRBV27|TRBD2|.
CASSLWTSGFSYNEQFF
TGTGCCAGCAGTCTATGGACTAGCGGCTTCTCCTACAATGAGCAGTTCTTC
>TRBJ2-1|TRBV15|TRBD1|.
CATSRDRGQANEQFF
TGTGCCACCAGCAGAGATAGGGGACAGGCCAATGAGCAGTTCTTC
>TRBJ2-3|TRBV2|TRBD2|.
CASRRGTSGASTDTQYF
TGTGCCAGCAGGAGAGGGACTAGCGGAGCTAGCACAGATACGCAGTATTTT
>TRBJ2-3|TRBV19|.|few
CASSGRASTDTQYF
TGTGCCAGTAGTGGCAGGGCAAGCACAGATACGCAGTATTTT
>TRBJ2-2|TRBV5-1|.|.
CASSYGFDTGELFF
TGCGCCAGCAGTTACGGGTTTGACACCGGGGAGCTGTTTTTT
>TRBJ2-3|TRBV5-1|TRBD1|.
CASSLGTGLQDTQYF
TGCGCCAGCAGCTTGGGGACAGGGTTACAAGATACGCAGTATTTT
>TRBJ2-2|TRBV6-5|TRBD2|.
CASAAGDTGELFF
TGTGCCAGCGCGGCGGGGGATACCGGGGAGCTGTTTTTT
>TRBJ1-1|TRBV15|.|.
CATSGLGGWGNTEAFF
TGTGCCACCAGCGGTCTTGGCGGGTGGGGGAACACTGAAGCTTTCTTT
>TRBJ1-1|TRBV14|.|once
CASSQKGRHTEAFF
TGTGCCAGCAGCCAGAAGGGGCGCCACACTGAAGCTTTCTTT
>TRBJ2-5|TRBV27|TRBD2|.
CASSFGLAYLETQYF
TGTGCCAGCAGTTTTGGACTAGCGTATTTAGAGACCCAGTACTTC
>TRBJ2-5|TRBV29-1|TRBD1|.
CSVRQGGETQYF
TGCAGCGTCAGACAGGGTGGAGAGACCCAGTACTTC
>TRBJ2-1|TRBV2|TRBD2|.
CASRAPGLGGGNEQFF
TGTGCCAGCAGGGCTCCGGGACTTGGGGGGGGGAATGAGCAGTTCTTC
>TRBJ2-5|TRBV5-4|.|.
CASSFVGEETQYF
TGTGCCAGCAGCTTTGTAGGGGAAGAGACCCAGTACTTC
>TRBJ1-6|TRBV3-1/TRBV3-2|.|few
CASSQGQWRVSPLHF
TGTGCCAGCAGCCAAGGACAGTGGCGAGTTTCACCCCTCCACTTT
>TRBJ1-2|TRBV21-1|.|.
CASSKGGTGGIYGYTF
TGTGCCAGCAGCAAAGGAGGGACAGGGGGCATCTATGGCTACACCTTC
>TRBJ2-1|TRBV12-3/TRBV12-4|.|.
CASSSTSNEQFF
TGTGCCAGCAGTTCAACTAGCAATGAGCAGTTCTTC
>TRBJ1-1|TRBV28|.|.
CASEGGTEAFF
TGTGCCAGCGAAGGGGGTACTGAAGCTTTCTTT
>TRBJ2-3|TRBV5-1|.|once
CASSLGQLADTQYF
TGCGCCAGCAGCTTGGGCCAACTTGCGGATACGCAGTATTTT
>TRBJ2-1|TRBV5-1|.|.
CASSPGGGSYNEQFF
TGCGCCAGCAGCCCCGGGGGTGGATCCTACAATGAGCAGTTCTTC
>TRBJ2-1|TRBV19|TRBD2|.
CASSTSTSGINEQFF
TGTGCCAGTAGTACCAGCACTAGCGGGATCAATGAGCAGTTCTTC
>TRBJ2-7|TRBV7-2|.|.
CASSSDPRSEQYF
TGTGCCAGCAGTTCCGACCCCCGGAGCGAGCAGTACTTC
>TRBJ1-2|TRBV11-3|.|.
CASSLESSTGLYGYTF
TGTGCCAGCAGCTTAGAGTCCAGTACCGGACTCTATGGCTACACCTTC
>TRBJ1-1|TRBV7-2|.|.
CASSPQVGRPNTEAFF
TGTGCCAGCAGCCCCCAGGTAGGCAGGCCGAACACTGAAGCTTTCTTT
>TRBJ2-1|TRBV28|.|.
CASSFNGEPQFF
TGTGCCAGCAGTTTTAATGGAGAACCCCAGTTCTTC
>TRBJ2-2|TRBV6-5|.|.
CASSYSSPGELFF
TGTGCCAGCAGTTACTCGAGTCCCGGGGAGCTGTTTTTT
>TRBJ2-7|TRBV30|.|few
CAWDSTNTYEQYF
TGTGCCTGGGATTCGACTAATACCTACGAGCAGTACTTC
>TRBJ1-1|TRBV16|.|once
CASSQIRGGEAFF
TGTGCCAGCAGCCAAATAAGGGGCGGTGAAGCTTTCTTT
>TRBJ2-3|TRBV9|.|.
CASSVQSSTDTQYF
TGTGCCAGCAGCGTACAGTCTAGCACAGATACGCAGTATTTT
>TRBJ2-1|TRBV7-9|.|.
CASSSTGLFSSYNEQFF
TGTGCCAGCAGCTCAACTGGACTTTTCAGCTCCTACAATGAGCAGTTCTTC
>TRBJ2-5|TRBV7-3|TRBD1|once
CASSLGTGLQETQYF
TGTGCCAGCAGCTTAGGGACAGGGTTACAAGAGACCCAGTACTTC